This T cell receptor beta chain is from a study of blood T cell repertoires in COVID-19. In the study overall: The study drew acute and convalescent COVID-19 samples from the United States, Italy and Spain. PBMCs, B-cell-depleted T cells, or T cells were the source of the cDNA or gDNA that made up the material.

In the original analysis: Reference gene primer amplification yielded estimated nucleated cell counts. Clones were read by immunoSEQ multiplex PCR, and TCRdb kept only the in-frame ones, dropping some. The V and J calls and the clone size are those of that table, but D and trimming were determined from the DNA. The sample yields roughly 100,000 clones, approximately 86% seen once. Sequenced sample: peripheral blood. The sequence came from a man aged 50 to 60 with active or convalescent COVID-19.

This chain's CDR3 is CASSQAPPGVGNTIYF. The CDR3 bases are TGTGCCAGCAGCCAAGCCCCCCCAGGGGTCGGAAACACCATATATTTT. V gene TRBV14 combines with J gene TRBJ1-3, with D possibly TRBD1 on 6 matching bases. The CDR3 is 16 residues long. CDR1 and CDR2 from the germline V gene are SGHDN and FVKESK. V was trimmed by 1 base and J by 4 bases, leaving 14 bases between them.